Presented here are 7 T cell receptor beta chains from one specimen sequenced in a study of OX40 agonist ivuxolimab in advanced cancers. Sequenced by immunoSEQ multiplex PCR; TCRdb stores in-frame clones only, minus some. The profile shows 35,000 to 45,000 clones, roughly 86% of them singletons. Sequenced here: CD4+ or CD8+ T cells sorted from blood, sampled in a trial of the OX40 agonist ivuxolimab. All receptors derive from an adult with an advanced solid tumor such as melanoma, head and neck, liver or kidney cancer.

The CDR3 region has the DNA TGTGCCAGCAGGCCGGGACTAGCGGGATGGGTGGAAGCAGTCACAGATACGCAGTATTTT. Residues: CASRPGLAGWVEAVTDTQYF. The V gene is TRBV2, the J gene TRBJ2-3; 13 nucleotides align to TRBD2. CDR1 SNHLY and CDR2 FYNNEI come from the germline V gene. V shed 6 bases and J 2 bases; nucleotides not matched to a gene: 17. There are 20 residues in the CDR3.

The genes are TRBV10-3 and TRBJ2-3; D might be TRBD1 (6 bases). CDR1 is ENHRY and CDR2 is SYGVKD in the germline V gene. This CDR3 has 16 residues. Trimming removed 0 bases at V and 8 bases at J, with 18 bases between. CDR3 sequence: CAISESMGRGEGTQYF. DNA for the CDR3: TGTGCCATCAGTGAGTCGATGGGCAGGGGAGAAGGTACGCAGTATTTT.

This chain uses TRBV28 with TRBJ1-3, with D perhaps matching TRBD1 (5 bases). V was shortened by 3 bases and J by 1 base, with 10 bases between the two germline ends. The CDR3 covers 15 residues. Germline values: CDR1 MDHEN, CDR2 SYDVKM. CDR3 DNA: TGTGCCAGCAGTTTTGAGGGACTATCTGGAAACACCATATATTTT. Protein sequence: CASSFEGLSGNTIYF.

This chain joins TRBV6-6 and TRBJ1-3; D gene ambiguous. The V and J ends lost 2 bases and 3 bases respectively, with 5 bases between them. Germline loops: CDR1 MNHNY, CDR2 SVGAGI (reference sequence). CDR3 size: 13 residues. CDR3 residues: CASSYLGGNTIYF. The CDR3 nucleotides read TGTGCCAGCAGTTACCTCGGTGGAAACACCATATATTTT.

The chain couples TRBV4-2 to TRBJ1-4; TRBD1 aligns across 7 bases. V dropped 6 bases and J dropped 8; count of bases not matched to a gene: 3. Germline CDR1 LGHNA, CDR2 YNFKEQ. The CDR3 runs 12 residues. CDR3 in amino acids: CASRPTGEKLFF. As DNA, the CDR3 is TGTGCCAGCAGACCGACAGGGGAAAAACTGTTTTTT.

The J gene is TRBJ1-1, the V gene TRBV7-2; D remains ambiguous. The ends were cut back, 9 bases at V and 1 base at J, with 15 bases in the middle. Germline V gene data show CDR1 as SGHTA and CDR2 as FQGNSA. The CDR3 has 14 amino acids. CDR3 amino acids: CARSPGRRNTEAFF. The CDR3 DNA reads TGTGCCAGGTCCCCCGGGCGGCGGAACACTGAAGCTTTCTTT.

The genes are TRBV10-3 and TRBJ1-1, with no clear D. Trimming stripped 6 bases from V and 1 base from J, with 6 bases between. The germline V gene has CDR1 ENHRY and CDR2 SYGVKD. The CDR3 spans 12 residues. CDR3 loop: CAISGRNTEAFF. The CDR3 bases are TGTGCCATCAGCGGACGGAACACTGAAGCTTTCTTT.